The T cell receptor beta chain described here comes from a study of blood T cell repertoires in COVID-19. CDR3 length: 14 amino acids. CDR1 is SGDLS and CDR2 is YYNGEE in the germline V gene. J was trimmed by 3 bases and V by 3 bases; bases with no gene match: 0. The cohort comprised adults aged roughly 18 to 100 years residing in under 30 US areas. Participants had their cohort set by participant-reported clinical history. Two negative PCRs, clearance, or symptom resolution were required of recovered Cohort 3 donors. Data came from immunoSEQ multiplex PCR; TCRdb stores just in-frame clones and leaves some out. Of roughly 330,000 clones in the sample, about 89% were seen once.

Sequencing input: PBMCs or T cells enriched from blood (not recorded which). The chain is built from TRBV9 and TRBJ2-1, with 10 bases identical to TRBD2. This TCR derives from a woman between 25 and 40 years old who had recovered from COVID-19. Written as DNA, the CDR3 is TGTGCCAGCAGCGGGACTAGCGGCTACAATGAGCAGTTCTTC. It is translated as CASSGTSGYNEQFF.